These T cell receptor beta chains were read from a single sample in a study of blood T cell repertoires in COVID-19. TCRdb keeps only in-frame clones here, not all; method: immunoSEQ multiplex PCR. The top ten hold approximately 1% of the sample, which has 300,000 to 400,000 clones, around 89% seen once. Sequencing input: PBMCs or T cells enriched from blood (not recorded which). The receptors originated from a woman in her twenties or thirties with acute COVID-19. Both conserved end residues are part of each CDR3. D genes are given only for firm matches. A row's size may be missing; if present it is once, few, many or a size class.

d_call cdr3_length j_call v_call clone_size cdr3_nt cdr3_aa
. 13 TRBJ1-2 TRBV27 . TGTGCCAGCAGTTTTGGCGGGGTCGGGGGCTACACCTTC CASSFGGVGGYTF
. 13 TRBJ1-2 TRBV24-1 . TGTGCCACCAGTGATTCAACAGGGCATGGCTACACCTTC CATSDSTGHGYTF
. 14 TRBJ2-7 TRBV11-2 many TGTGCCAGCAGCTTAGGGGGGCGGCCCTACGAGCAGTACTTC CASSLGGRPYEQYF
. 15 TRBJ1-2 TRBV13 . TGTGCCAGCAGCCCAAGACCAGGGCAGGGCTATGGCTACACCTTC CASSPRPGQGYGYTF
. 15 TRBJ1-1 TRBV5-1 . TGCGCCAGCAGCTTACGACAGCTCGGGAACACTGAAGCTTTCTTT CASSLRQLGNTEAFF
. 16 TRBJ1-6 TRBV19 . TGTGCCAGTAGTATTTGGTCAGGGGACGATAATTCACCCCTCCACTTT CASSIWSGDDNSPLHF
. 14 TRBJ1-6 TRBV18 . TGTGCCAGCTCACCACTATCAGGGAATTCACCCCTCCACTTT CASSPLSGNSPLHF
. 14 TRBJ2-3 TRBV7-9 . TGTGCCAGCAGCCAGGTCTGGGGCACAGATACGCAGTATTTT CASSQVWGTDTQYF
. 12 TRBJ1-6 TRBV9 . TGTGCCAGCAGCGCCGGTAGTTCACCCCTCCACTTT CASSAGSSPLHF
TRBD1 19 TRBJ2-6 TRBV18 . TGTGCCAGCTCACGGGACCGGGACAGGCTAGCTGCCGGGGCCAACGTCCTGACTTTC CASSRDRDRLAAGANVLTF
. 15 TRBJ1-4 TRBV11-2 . TGTGCCAGCAGTTCCCGTCAGGGACTGGATGAAAAACTGTTTTTT CASSSRQGLDEKLFF
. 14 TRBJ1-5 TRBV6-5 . TGTGCCAGCAGCGGGGAGGGTGGCAATCAGCCCCAGCATTTT CASSGEGGNQPQHF
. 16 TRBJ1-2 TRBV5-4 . TGTGCCAGCAGCTTGGGAGAGGGGGGGCGCCTCTATGGCTACACCTTC CASSLGEGGRLYGYTF
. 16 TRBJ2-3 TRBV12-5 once TGTGCTAGTGGTTTGTCGGCAGGGGCCCCCACAGATACGCAGTATTTT CASGLSAGAPTDTQYF
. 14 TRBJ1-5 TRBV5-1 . TGCGCCAGCAGCTTGGGAACAGGCAATCAGCCCCAGCATTTT CASSLGTGNQPQHF
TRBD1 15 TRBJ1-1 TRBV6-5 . TGTGCCAGCAGTTACGGCGCGGAGGGGGCGGTTGAAGCTTTCTTT CASSYGAEGAVEAFF
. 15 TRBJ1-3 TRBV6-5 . TGTGCCAGCAGCTTGACAGAAAACTCTGGAAACACCATATATTTT CASSLTENSGNTIYF
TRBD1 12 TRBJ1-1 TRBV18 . TGTGCCAGCTCACGTGACAGGGACATTCCCATTTTT CASSRDRDIPIF
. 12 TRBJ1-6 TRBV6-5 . TGTGCCAGCAGGGGGGCTAATTCACCCCTCCACTTT CASRGANSPLHF
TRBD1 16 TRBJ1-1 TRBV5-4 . TGTGCCAGCAGCTTTAGGGACAGGGGAGTTGGCACTGAAGCTTTCTTT CASSFRDRGVGTEAFF
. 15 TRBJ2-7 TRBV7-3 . TGTGCCAGCAGCTCAAGAGGCGAGAGTGGCTACGAGCAGTACTTC CASSSRGESGYEQYF
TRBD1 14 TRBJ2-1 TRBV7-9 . TGTGCCAGCAGCTGGGACAGGGGTACCAATGAGCAGTTCTTC CASSWDRGTNEQFF